The TCR beta chain under discussion was sequenced for a study of tumor-infiltrating lymphocytes in primary liver carcinoma. Looking at the study overall: Staging of the tumors gave T1-T3 N0M0, with widths of about 4 to 10 cm. Findings and caveats of the study: Roughly 7.5-25% of top clones, and no more, occurred in all five tumor regions. For tumor-adjacent and tumor-blood pairs, overlap was less than that seen for tumor region pairs. Significantly greater top-250-clone fractions characterized tumors relative to blood (p = 0.039).

V lost 5 bases to trimming and J lost 7 bases, with 12 bases between them. CDR3 length: 13 residues. A remark on this clonotype: Its antigen is not identified. A much larger clone sits a single nucleotide away, making a read error possible.

Researchers generated TCR beta cDNA from 500 to 600 ng of total RNA, relying on a constant-region primer. ARM-PCR, slightly modified, supplied the TCR beta libraries through three nested multiplex PCR rounds. It was with TRBV1-TRBV30 forward primers and a C-beta reverse primer that the first two PCR rounds were run, at around 11 cycles each. TCRdb ran MiXCR on the multiplex PCR reads and lists one entry per CDR3 protein. The data hold approximately 120,000 distinct CDR3 sequences, with 64% observed a single time. From about 20-30 mg of unsorted bulk tissue, DNA and RNA were co-extracted together. This clonotype was obtained from a woman aged 60 to 75 with primary liver carcinoma and hepatitis B virus infection. The chain carries TRBV12-3 or TRBV12-4 and TRBJ2-1; D unclear. The sequenced sample consisted of liver tumor tissue from sampling region 3. Subset meaning: tumor region T3, left-lateral pole. CDR3 sequence (DNA): TGTGCCAGCAGTCCCATATCGCCGAATGAGCAGTTCTTC. As protein: CASSPISPNEQFF.